The entry below gives a single T cell receptor beta chain sequence along with its context. Its matching antigen is unknown. The ends lost 3 bases at V and 6 bases at J; junction bases unmatched: 11. The CDR3 extends over 16 amino acids. This specimen comes from a study of response to subunit inactivated influenza vaccine. Overall study findings and caveats: Few additional T cells are recruited per seasonal influenza vaccination, authors suggested.

TCRdb recomputed calls from the RT-PCR reads with MiXCR, one row per CDR3 protein. The sample has some 600,000 distinct CDR3 sequences, around 15% seen once. The receptor was isolated from a man aged 50 or older who received an inactivated influenza vaccine. The specimen comprised PBMCs from blood, sampled about 14 days before vaccination. The J gene is TRBJ2-3, the V gene TRBV12-3 or TRBV12-4, with TRBD1 matching over 8 bases. CDR3 in amino acids: CASSFRQGSIVDTQYF. The CDR3 nucleotides read TGTGCCAGCAGTTTTAGACAGGGGAGTATAGTTGATACGCAGTATTTT.